This TCR beta chain is drawn from a study of OX40 agonist ivuxolimab in advanced cancers. In terms of the full investigation: Ivuxolimab, which targeted the costimulatory receptor OX40 (CD134), was an agonistic, fully human IgG2 monoclonal antibody. Intravenous ivuxolimab was administered to patients every 2 weeks at six dose levels: 0.01, 0.1, 0.3, 1.5, 3 and 10 mg/kg. Partial responses occurred in three dose-escalation patients, of whom one had hepatocellular carcinoma and two had cutaneous melanoma. A male proportion of roughly 80% and a mean age of 60 years, ranging from roughly 23 to 79, were recorded for the dose-escalation cohort. Patients were allowed to have had prior anti-PD-1, anti-PD-L1 or anti-CTLA-4 therapy, and roughly 40% of the dose-escalation patients had been treated with checkpoint inhibitors. Peripheral TCRbeta sequencing aimed to test whether ivuxolimab altered TCR sequence diversity and caused clonal T-cell expansion. Among the roughly 50 dose-escalation patients, some 20 had hepatocellular carcinoma, roughly 15 melanoma, 9 renal cell carcinoma and 9 head and neck cancer. The paper covers the monotherapy dose-escalation part of the phase I ivuxolimab trial, which included N ≈ 54 patients. The paper as a whole reports these results and caveats: Which antigens the clonally expanded peripheral T cells were specific for was not determined. Low levels of normalized T-cell clonal expansion were also seen in some nonresponding patients. Clonal expansion of both CD4+ and CD8+ blood T cells was observed from baseline to week 6 at doses 0.1 to 3.0 mg/kg. After ivuxolimab, more expanded clones were found on average in CD8+ T cells than in CD4+ T cells. In the 0.1-3.0 mg/kg groups, partial responders were among the patients with the lowest normalized peripheral clonal expansion, particularly in CD8+ T cells.

The trial excluded patients who had a history of autoimmune disease or who were on systemic immunosuppression. Peripheral blood for TCR sequencing was drawn from every dose cohort at baseline, at cycle 4 day 1 and at cycle 7 day 1. The samples were drawn from a first-in-human, open-label, multicenter phase I dose-escalation trial of ivuxolimab. The trial enrolled adults with locally advanced or metastatic head and neck squamous cell, hepatocellular, melanoma or renal cell carcinoma. Before TCR sequencing, CD4+ T cells and CD8+ T cells from peripheral blood were sorted into separate populations. In the case of this clone: Its recognized antigen is unknown. The record has no base qualities; no much larger clone is one base away.

From cysteine to phenylalanine, the CDR3 is 15 amino acids long. The retained sequence is limited to the CDR3, 45 bases, with the frame set at the first base. CDR1 MNHEY and CDR2 SVGAGI were looked up in the germline V gene. Genomic DNA was isolated from the sorted cells so that the TCRbeta CDR3 region could be sequenced. The immunoSEQ Assay was used for sequencing of TCRbeta CDR3 regions. What TCRdb holds here is the immuneACCESS table cut down to in-frame rearrangements. Part of the clones is not present; checked against another copy, under half of the missing clones reflect an unresolved V gene, and the others are unexplained. The sample includes roughly 60,000 clones, with around 83% observed a single time. The top ten clones comprise 3.5% to 5% of the sample.

This sequence uses TRBV6-5 and TRBJ2-5; 8 of the junction bases match TRBD2. The J call could be wrong; TRBJ2-7 is a better fit for the DNA end. This receptor was obtained from an adult with an advanced solid tumor such as melanoma, head and neck, liver or kidney cancer. The specimen was CD4+ or CD8+ T cells sorted from blood, collected in a trial of the OX40 agonist ivuxolimab. The bases are TGTGCCAGCAGCGAACCGGGACTAGGACGCTACGAGCAGTACTTC. The translation is CASSEPGLGRYEQYF.